These T cell receptor beta chains were read from a single sample in a study of blood T cell repertoires in COVID-19. TCRdb's copy holds only in-frame clones and misses some; the assay was immunoSEQ multiplex PCR. Here the sample spans approximately 270,000 clones, around 88% being singletons. Sequencing input: peripheral blood. The source is a man older than 75 with acute or convalescent COVID-19. CDR3s leave out the opening cysteine and the closing phenylalanine or tryptophan. The D gene is left open where the match is weak.

D	V	CDR3
TRBD1	TRBV11-3	ASSPGQGNTEAF
TRBD2	TRBV28	ASIPRLAGLSYNEQF
TRBD1	TRBV5-1	ASSRDRGMAQY
NA	TRBV19	ASSIQGANTGELF
TRBD1	TRBV7-3	ASSSPETGGVETQY
NA	TRBV9	ASSPTHTPSYEQY
NA	TRBV18	ASSGDTARQPQH
NA	TRBV6-6	ASSYSQGANSPLH
NA	TRBV2	ASSVQDGETDTQY
NA	TRBV5-1	ASSERGGTQY
NA	TRBV4-1	ASSQASLAASTDTQY
NA	TRBV7-3	ASSLIKLHEQY
NA	TRBV9	ASSVGPSSYNEQF
TRBD1	TRBV2	ASSQGGRQGARETQY
TRBD2	TRBV9	ASSVESSGGLNEQF
TRBD1	TRBV4-1	ASSQPGQGTGNTIY
TRBD1	TRBV10-3	AISAAGTGSTDTQY
NA	TRBV6-6	ASSYSPGEETQY
NA	TRBV12-3/TRBV12-4	ASRPPGFYEQY
TRBD1	TRBV6-5	ASRGEGAGQPQH
TRBD1	TRBV7-6	ASSLSGGRGEQY
TRBD2	TRBV7-3	ASSPTLISGGAKNEQF
NA	TRBV19	ASSMTRASYNSPLH
TRBD2	TRBV28	ASSFPGLGKTDTQY
NA	TRBV9	ASSFGRDNQPQH
TRBD2	TRBV6-5	ASSRPGLAGNEQF